The text below deals with one T cell receptor (beta chain). Its antigen is not identified. The data were taken from a study of a mutant IDH1 vaccine in newly diagnosed glioma. About the study: Pretreatment consisted of radiotherapy, temozolomide, or both, with most receiving both. Study-wide points: Vaccine-induced immune responses were detected in about 93% of patients.

The CDR3 is made up of 13 amino acids. V lost 2 bases, J lost 2 bases, and 3 bases lay in between. From germline, CDR1 is SGHAT and CDR2 FQNNGV. Profiled with immunoSEQ multiplex PCR; TCRdb holds only in-frame clones, not every one. This sample yields under 70,000 clones, of which around 80% are seen a single time; more than 3% belongs to the top ten. The sample's time point: week 5, during vaccination. Alongside topical imiquimod, each dose of vaccine comprised 300 ug of mutant IDH1 20-mer peptide. The receptor was derived from a man aged 30 to 39 with glioma. The sample consisted of PBMCs, taken from a glioma patient whose treatment included an IDH1 peptide vaccine. The V call is TRBV11-2, the J call TRBJ2-2; the D is unclear. Written as DNA, the CDR3 is TGTGCCAGCAGCTTATCTAACACCGGGGAGCTGTTTTTT. Encoded protein: CASSLSNTGELFF.